This T cell receptor beta chain was captured by sequencing in a study of CD8 T cells in Susac syndrome. Study-level points and caveats: In Susac syndrome, the CD4+ T cell repertoires did not show clonal expansion.

As regards this clonotype: What it binds is not known.

About 0.5 to 1 ug RNA was reverse transcribed with random hexamers. Amplification of TCR beta CDR3 spanned 54 Vbeta and 13 Jbeta via immunoSEQ multiplex PCR. TCRdb used MiXCR to reprocess the immunoSEQ multiplex PCR reads, holding one entry per CDR3 protein. The sample lists under 300,000 distinct CDR3 sequences; 90% to 96% were seen once. Sequencing of TCR beta was performed on blood CD8+ and CD4+ T cells. The CDR3 runs to 15 residues. Germline V gene sequence: CDR1 KGHSH, CDR2 LQKENI. V lost 2 bases, J lost 0 bases, and 7 bases lay in between. Sequencing was performed on CD4+ T cells from PBMCs. The clonotype originates from a human donor with Susac syndrome. The rearrangement links TRBV18 to TRBJ1-4, with D tentatively TRBD1 (6 bases). The CDR3 sequence is CASSPNRATNEKLFF. The CDR3 DNA sequence: TGTGCCAGCTCACCAAACAGGGCAACTAATGAAAAACTGTTTTTT.